This paragraph covers one T cell receptor beta chain sequence. The antigen is undetermined. TCRdb reprocessed the 5' RACE reads and stores each CDR3 protein as one record, lacking DNA. The sample has 500,000 to 700,000 distinct CDR3 sequences. The CDR3 extends over 12 amino acids. The V gene's germline CDR1 is SQVTM and CDR2 ANQGSEA. The source of the sample is a study of T cells expressing NK-cell markers. Study-level results: The contribution of dominant NKG2C+ clonotypes to CD8+ T cells in several donors was roughly 1.0-7.0%.

The TCR was taken from a man between 18 and 29 years old in good health. The rearrangement uses TRBV29-1 and TRBJ1-1. Material: blood T cells: a sorted CD56 or NKG2C T cell subset, CD4+ or CD8+ T cells, or bulk PBMC T cells (not recorded which). The CDR3: CSVLDGNTEAFF.